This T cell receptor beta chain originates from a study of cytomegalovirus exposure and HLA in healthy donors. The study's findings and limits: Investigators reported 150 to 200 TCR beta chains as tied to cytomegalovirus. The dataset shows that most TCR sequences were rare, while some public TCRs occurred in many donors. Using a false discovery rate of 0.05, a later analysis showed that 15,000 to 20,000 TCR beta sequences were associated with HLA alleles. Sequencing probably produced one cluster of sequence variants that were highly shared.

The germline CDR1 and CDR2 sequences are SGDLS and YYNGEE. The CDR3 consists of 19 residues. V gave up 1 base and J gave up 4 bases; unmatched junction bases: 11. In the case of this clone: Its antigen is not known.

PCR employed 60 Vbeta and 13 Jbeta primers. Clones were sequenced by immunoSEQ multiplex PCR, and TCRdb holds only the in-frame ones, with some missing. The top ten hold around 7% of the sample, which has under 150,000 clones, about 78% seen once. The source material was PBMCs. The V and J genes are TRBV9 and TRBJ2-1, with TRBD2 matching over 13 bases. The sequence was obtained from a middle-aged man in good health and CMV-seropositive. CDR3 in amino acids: CASSVQARGLAGPYNEQFF. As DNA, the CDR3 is TGTGCCAGCAGCGTACAGGCGAGGGGACTAGCGGGACCTTACAATGAGCAGTTCTTC. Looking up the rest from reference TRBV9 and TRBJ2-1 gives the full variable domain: DSGVTQTPKHLITATGQRVTLRCSPRSGDLSVYWYQQSLDQGLQFLIQYYNGEERAKGNILERFSAQQFPDLHSELNLSSLELGDSALYFCASSVQARGLAGPYNEQFFGPGTRLTVL.